The source of this T cell receptor beta chain is a study of T-cell memory formation after mild COVID-19. Study observations and caveats: For contracting clones, CD4+ ones sat mainly in CM and EM, CD8+ in EMRA.

About this clonotype itself: Its antigen is unknown.

Each CDR3 protein gets one entry after TCRdb re-called the 5' RACE reads with MiXCR. The sample carries some 100,000 distinct CDR3 sequences, 11% recorded once. The sequence was collected from a man aged 18 to 30 who had mild COVID-19 (a few samples of this study predate the infection). Cell type and time point are not known. The specimen was PBMCs or a T cell subset sorted from them (not recorded which).

CDR3 DNA sequence: TGTGCCAGCAGTGTACAGGGAAGGGGGGACACTGAAGCTTTCTTT. This encodes CASSVQGRGDTEAFF. This rearrangement joins TRBV27 to TRBJ1-1; D may be TRBD1 (6 bases). The CDR3 has 15 amino acids. Germline CDR1 MNHEY, CDR2 SMNVEV (reference sequence). V was pared by 5 bases and J by 3 bases, with 16 bases between.